This is a list of T cell receptor beta chains from one sample in a study of CD8 T cells in ankylosing spondylitis. TCRdb independently ran MiXCR on the 5' RACE reads; one entry per CDR3 protein. The data show 250,000 to 400,000 distinct CDR3 sequences, 11% seen once. The sample comprised blood, either unsorted or a sorted T cell fraction (not recorded which). These receptors all stem from a female donor with ankylosing spondylitis or in good health (not recorded which). CDR3s include the opening cysteine and the closing phenylalanine or tryptophan. The order of the fields is D gene, clone size, V gene, J gene, CDR3 DNA, CDR3 protein. D genes are given only for firm matches. Rows may omit the clone size; those that give it use once, few, many or a size class.

>NA|many|TRBV20-1|TRBJ2-3
TGCAGTGCTAGAGCGGCTGAAGGGGCGAATACGCAGTATTTT
CSARAAEGANTQYF
>TRBD2|NA|TRBV4-2|TRBJ2-7
TGTGCCAGCAGCCAGGCGAGCGGGAGGTACTACGAGCAGTACTTC
CASSQASGRYYEQYF
>NA|many|TRBV5-4|TRBJ2-5
TGTGCCAGCAGCAGGGCCACAGGGCAAGAGACCCAGTACTTC
CASSRATGQETQYF
>NA|many|TRBV20-1|TRBJ2-4
TGCAGTGCTAGTTACTCCGGGACACTTAAAAACATTCAGTACTTC
CSASYSGTLKNIQYF
>NA|few|TRBV5-1|TRBJ1-2
TGCGCCAGCAGCCATTCCCCCCTTCAGCGAAACTATGGCGACACCTTC
CASSHSPLQRNYGDTF
>TRBD1|many|TRBV27|TRBJ2-2
TGTGCCAGCAGTACCACAGGGGGCGCGAGCACCGGGGAGCTGTTTTTT
CASSTTGGASTGELFF
>NA|NA|TRBV5-1|TRBJ2-1
TGCGCCAGCAGCTTGGGGGAGGCCGTCCATGAGCAGTTCTTC
CASSLGEAVHEQFF
>TRBD2|NA|TRBV20-1|TRBJ2-5
TGCAGTGCTAGAGAAGTAACGGGGGGGTCCCAAGAGACCCAGTACTTC
CSAREVTGGSQETQYF
>NA|many|TRBV27|TRBJ2-7
TGTGCCAGCAGTACTCGGGGTTTGTACGAGCAGTACTTC
CASSTRGLYEQYF
>TRBD2|NA|TRBV15|TRBJ2-3
TGTGCCACCGAGCCCAGACTAGCAGCAAGCACAGATACGCAGTATTTT
CATEPRLAASTDTQYF
>TRBD1|NA|TRBV5-6|TRBJ2-3
TGTGCCAGCAGCCCCTCGACCACCGGGACAGGGGGCCGCGATACGCAGTATTTT
CASSPSTTGTGGRDTQYF
>TRBD1|few|TRBV3-1|TRBJ1-5
TGTGCCAGCAGCCGAGGGACAGGCAATCAGCCCCAGCATTTT
CASSRGTGNQPQHF
>TRBD1|many|TRBV5-1|TRBJ2-7
TGCGCCAGCAGCCTGGGGGACAGCTCCTACGAGCAGTACTTC
CASSLGDSSYEQYF
>TRBD2|few|TRBV7-8|TRBJ2-5
TGTGCCAGCAGCCCTTATAGCGGGAGTGCGGGAAAGACCCAGTACTTC
CASSPYSGSAGKTQYF
>NA|many|TRBV10-3|TRBJ2-1
TGTGCCATCAGTGAGCGGGTGCATGAGCAGTTCTTC
CAISERVHEQFF
>TRBD2|many|TRBV5-6|TRBJ2-1
TGTGCCAGCAGCGTCCGGGACTACTACAATGAGCAGTTCTTC
CASSVRDYYNEQFF
>NA|few|TRBV3-1|TRBJ1-5
TGTGCCAGCAGCCAAGCGGGGGGAATGAGCAATCAGCCCCAGCATTTT
CASSQAGGMSNQPQHF
>NA|NA|TRBV29-1|TRBJ2-3
TGCAGCGTTGGGGGGACAACTAGCACAGATACGCAGTATTTT
CSVGGTTSTDTQYF
>NA|many|TRBV5-1|TRBJ2-1
TGCGCCAGCAGCTTGTTGTCAGGTAGCCCCTACGGCTACAATGAGCAGTTCTTC
CASSLLSGSPYGYNEQFF
>TRBD1|NA|TRBV2|TRBJ2-5
TGTGCCAGCAGTAAGCCGTTGACAGGGAAAGAGACCCAGTACTTC
CASSKPLTGKETQYF
>NA|many|TRBV5-5|TRBJ2-7
TGTGCCAGCACATCAAGAATCTCCTACGAGCAGTACTTC
CASTSRISYEQYF
>NA|NA|TRBV2|TRBJ2-7
TGTGCCAGCAGTGAACAGGGCGGCTCCTACGAGCAGTACTTC
CASSEQGGSYEQYF
>NA|NA|TRBV5-5|TRBJ2-1
TGTGCCAGCAGCTTGAAGCCCTATGAGCAGTTCTTC
CASSLKPYEQFF
>NA|few|TRBV14|TRBJ2-7
TGTGCCAGCAGCCAAGTCGGTGGCTACTCCTACGAGCAGTACTTC
CASSQVGGYSYEQYF
>TRBD1|few|TRBV28|TRBJ2-7
TGTGCCGCACTCGAGACAGGGGCGGACTCCTACGAGCAGTACTTC
CAALETGADSYEQYF
>NA|many|TRBV28|TRBJ2-7
TGTGCCAGCAGTTTCGCCGGGCCCGCCTACGAGCAGTACTTC
CASSFAGPAYEQYF
>NA|many|TRBV6-2/TRBV6-3|TRBJ2-7
TGTGCCAGCAGTTACTCAGAAAATAGGCGGATGGACTACGAGCAGTACTTC
CASSYSENRRMDYEQYF
>NA|many|TRBV6-5|TRBJ2-7
TGTGCCAGCAGTTACCGCAGGGTAAGCTACGAGCAGTACTTC
CASSYRRVSYEQYF
>NA|many|TRBV20-1|TRBJ2-3
TGCAGTGCTCAGCCCTTTCCGACAGGCAGAGATACGCAGTATTTT
CSAQPFPTGRDTQYF
>TRBD1|few|TRBV10-3|TRBJ2-4
TGTGCCATCAGTGCCGAGGAGTCAGGGGGCCCGGCCAAAAACATTCAGTACTTC
CAISAEESGGPAKNIQYF
>NA|many|TRBV20-1|TRBJ2-1
TGCAGTGCCCCGACCGCCGGGGCGCCGAGCTCCTACAATGAGCAGTTCTTC
CSAPTAGAPSSYNEQFF
>NA|many|TRBV5-6|TRBJ2-7
TGTGCCAGCAGCTTGATGCGACAGGCCCTCAATTTCTACGAGCAGTACTTC
CASSLMRQALNFYEQYF
>TRBD1|few|TRBV28|TRBJ2-2
TGTGCCAGCAACCCTCCTAAGACAGGGTCTCTGGGGACCGGGGAGCTGTTTTTT
CASNPPKTGSLGTGELFF
>NA|NA|TRBV7-2|TRBJ2-1
TGTGCCAGCAGCTCCCCGGGACGGAGAACATACAATGAGCAGTTCTTC
CASSSPGRRTYNEQFF
>NA|NA|TRBV28|TRBJ2-7
TGTGCCAGCAATCAGGGGTCCTACGAGCAGTACTTC
CASNQGSYEQYF
>TRBD1|many|TRBV20-1|TRBJ1-4
TGCAGTGCCCTCGCCGGGACAGGGGATGAAAAACTGTTTTTT
CSALAGTGDEKLFF
>NA|few|TRBV18|TRBJ2-7
TGTGCCAGCTCACGCACCGTCATAAAGGACGAGCAGTACTTC
CASSRTVIKDEQYF
>NA|NA|TRBV7-2|TRBJ2-7
TGTGCCAGCAGCCTCAACCGGGGATGGAACGAGCAGTACTTC
CASSLNRGWNEQYF
>TRBD1|many|TRBV12-3/TRBV12-4|TRBJ1-1
TGTGCCAGCAAACGACAGGGGGCCCTGAACACTGAAGCTTTCTTT
CASKRQGALNTEAFF
>NA|few|TRBV24-1|TRBJ2-3
TGTGCCACCAGTGAGCCCGGGACACTCCTAGGCACAGATACGCAGTATTTT
CATSEPGTLLGTDTQYF
>TRBD1|many|TRBV10-2|TRBJ2-3
TGCGCCAGCAGTGGGACAGGGGCCAACACAGATACGCAGTATTTT
CASSGTGANTDTQYF
>TRBD1|few|TRBV5-1|TRBJ2-7
TGCGCCAGCAGCCCGGGCCGGACAGGGGGCGTCTACGAGCAGTACTTC
CASSPGRTGGVYEQYF
>NA|many|TRBV10-2|TRBJ1-5
TGCGCCAGCAGTGAGTCGGCAGGGCCGTTGAACAATCAGCCCCAGCATTTT
CASSESAGPLNNQPQHF
>TRBD2|many|TRBV20-1|TRBJ2-5
TGCAGTGCTGGACTAGCGGGGAGTCAAGAGACCCAGTACTTC
CSAGLAGSQETQYF
>TRBD1|NA|TRBV28|TRBJ2-7
TGTGCCAGCAGAACCTCCGGGACAGGGTCCTACGAGCAGTACTTC
CASRTSGTGSYEQYF
>NA|many|TRBV11-2|TRBJ2-7
TGTGCCAGCAGAACGGGAAGCCCTTACGAGCAGTACTTC
CASRTGSPYEQYF
>TRBD2|many|TRBV9|TRBJ2-3
TGTGCCAGCAGCCCCCCTAGAGCGGGGCGAGCGGTGGATACGCAGTATTTT
CASSPPRAGRAVDTQYF
>NA|many|TRBV3-1|TRBJ2-7
TGTGCCAGCAGCCAAATGGTCGGCGGGATACAGTACTTC
CASSQMVGGIQYF
>NA|few|TRBV5-1|TRBJ2-7
TGCGCCAGCAGCTTGGCCGGGGAAACAAAAGGGTACTTC
CASSLAGETKGYF
>TRBD1|many|TRBV13|TRBJ2-7
TGTGCCAGCACTCAAACCGGGACAGGGAAATACGAGCAGTACTTC
CASTQTGTGKYEQYF
>NA|NA|TRBV7-8|TRBJ2-1
TGTGCCAGCAGCCCGAAGGACTGGAGCCTCCATGAGCAGTTCTTC
CASSPKDWSLHEQFF
>TRBD2|many|TRBV12-3/TRBV12-4|TRBJ2-3
TGTGCCAGCAGTTTCGTTACACTAGCGGCAAACCACTATACGCAGTATTTT
CASSFVTLAANHYTQYF
>NA|NA|TRBV12-3/TRBV12-4|TRBJ2-1
TGTGCCAGCAGTTTAGGGGCCCATGGTATCCTCGGTGAGCAGTTCTTC
CASSLGAHGILGEQFF
>TRBD1|many|TRBV5-1|TRBJ2-5
TGCGCCAGCAGCTGGGGACAGGGGAAAGAGACCCAGTACTTC
CASSWGQGKETQYF
>NA|many|TRBV12-3/TRBV12-4|TRBJ1-2
TGTGCCAGCAGTTCCCAGGGATTCGGCTACACCTTC
CASSSQGFGYTF
>TRBD1|many|TRBV20-1|TRBJ1-2
TGCAGTGCCGATCCGGGCCAGGGGGTTTTCAGCTATGGCTACACCTTC
CSADPGQGVFSYGYTF
>NA|NA|TRBV20-1|TRBJ1-2
TGCAGTGCTAGAACCCGGGGGGTTGCAGGCTACACCTTC
CSARTRGVAGYTF
>NA|many|TRBV11-1|TRBJ2-7
TGTGCCAGCAGCTTAGGACAGGGAGGCGTAAGGAAGACCTACGAGCAGTACTTC
CASSLGQGGVRKTYEQYF